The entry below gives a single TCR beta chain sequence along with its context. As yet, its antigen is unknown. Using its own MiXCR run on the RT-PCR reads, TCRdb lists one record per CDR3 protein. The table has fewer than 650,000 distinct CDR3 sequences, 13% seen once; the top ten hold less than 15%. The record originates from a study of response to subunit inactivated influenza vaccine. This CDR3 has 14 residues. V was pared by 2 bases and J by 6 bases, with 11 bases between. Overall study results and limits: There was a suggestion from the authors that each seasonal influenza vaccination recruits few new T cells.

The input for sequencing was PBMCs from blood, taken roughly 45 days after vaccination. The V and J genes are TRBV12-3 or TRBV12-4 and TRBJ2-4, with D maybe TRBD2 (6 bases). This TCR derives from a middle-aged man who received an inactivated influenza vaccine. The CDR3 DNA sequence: TGTGCCAGCAGTTTAAATAGCGGTCCAAACATTCAGTACTTC. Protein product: CASSLNSGPNIQYF.